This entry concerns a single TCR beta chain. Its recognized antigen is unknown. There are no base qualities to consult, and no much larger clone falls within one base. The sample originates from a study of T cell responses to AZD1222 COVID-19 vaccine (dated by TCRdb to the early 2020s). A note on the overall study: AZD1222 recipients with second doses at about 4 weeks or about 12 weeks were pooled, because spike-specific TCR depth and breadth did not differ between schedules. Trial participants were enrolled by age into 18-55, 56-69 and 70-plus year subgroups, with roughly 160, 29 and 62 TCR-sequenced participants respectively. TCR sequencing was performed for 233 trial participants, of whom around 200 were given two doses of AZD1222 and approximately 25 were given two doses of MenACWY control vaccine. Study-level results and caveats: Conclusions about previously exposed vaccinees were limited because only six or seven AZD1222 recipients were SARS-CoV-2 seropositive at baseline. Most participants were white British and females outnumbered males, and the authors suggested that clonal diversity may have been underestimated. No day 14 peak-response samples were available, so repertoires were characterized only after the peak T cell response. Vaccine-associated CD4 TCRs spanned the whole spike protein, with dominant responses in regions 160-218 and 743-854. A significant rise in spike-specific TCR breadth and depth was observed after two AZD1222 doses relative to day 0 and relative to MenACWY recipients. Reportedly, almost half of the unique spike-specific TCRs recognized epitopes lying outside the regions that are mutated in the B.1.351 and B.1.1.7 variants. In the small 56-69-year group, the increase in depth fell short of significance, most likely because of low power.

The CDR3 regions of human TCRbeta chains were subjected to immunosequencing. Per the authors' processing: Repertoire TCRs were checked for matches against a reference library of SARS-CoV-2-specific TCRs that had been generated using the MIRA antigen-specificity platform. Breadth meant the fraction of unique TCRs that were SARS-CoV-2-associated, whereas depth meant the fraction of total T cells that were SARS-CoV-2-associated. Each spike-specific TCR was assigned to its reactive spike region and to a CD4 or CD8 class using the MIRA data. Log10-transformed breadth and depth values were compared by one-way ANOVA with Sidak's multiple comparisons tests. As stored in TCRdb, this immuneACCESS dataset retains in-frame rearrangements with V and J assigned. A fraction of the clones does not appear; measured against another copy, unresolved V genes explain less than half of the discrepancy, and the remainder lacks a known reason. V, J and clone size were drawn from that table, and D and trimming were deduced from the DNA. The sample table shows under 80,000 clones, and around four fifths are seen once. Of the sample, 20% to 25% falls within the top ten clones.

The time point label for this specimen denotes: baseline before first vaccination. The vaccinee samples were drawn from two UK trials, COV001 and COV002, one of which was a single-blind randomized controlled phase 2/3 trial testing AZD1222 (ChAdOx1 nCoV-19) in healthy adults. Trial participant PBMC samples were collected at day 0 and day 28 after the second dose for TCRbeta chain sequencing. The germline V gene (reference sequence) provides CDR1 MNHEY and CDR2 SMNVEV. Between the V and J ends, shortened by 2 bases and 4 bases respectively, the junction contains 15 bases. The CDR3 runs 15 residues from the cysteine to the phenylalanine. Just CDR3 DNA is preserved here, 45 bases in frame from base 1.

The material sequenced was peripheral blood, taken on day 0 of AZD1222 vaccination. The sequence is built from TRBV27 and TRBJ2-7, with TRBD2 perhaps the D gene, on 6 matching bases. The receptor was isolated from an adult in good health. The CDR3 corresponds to CASSLLGLVGYEQYF. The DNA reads TGTGCCAGCAGTTTACTGGGACTTGTCGGGTACGAGCAGTACTTC.